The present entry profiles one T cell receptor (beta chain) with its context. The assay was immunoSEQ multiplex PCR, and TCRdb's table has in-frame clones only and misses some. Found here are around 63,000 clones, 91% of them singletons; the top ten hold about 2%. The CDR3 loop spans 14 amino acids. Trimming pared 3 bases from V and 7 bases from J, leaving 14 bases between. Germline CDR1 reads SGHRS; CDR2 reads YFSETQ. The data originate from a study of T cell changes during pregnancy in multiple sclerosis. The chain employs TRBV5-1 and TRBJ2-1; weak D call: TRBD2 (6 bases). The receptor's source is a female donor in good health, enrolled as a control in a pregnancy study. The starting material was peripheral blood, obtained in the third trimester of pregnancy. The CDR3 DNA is TGCGCCAGCAGCTCCACCGGGACTGCAAATGAGCAGTTCTTC. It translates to CASSSTGTANEQFF.